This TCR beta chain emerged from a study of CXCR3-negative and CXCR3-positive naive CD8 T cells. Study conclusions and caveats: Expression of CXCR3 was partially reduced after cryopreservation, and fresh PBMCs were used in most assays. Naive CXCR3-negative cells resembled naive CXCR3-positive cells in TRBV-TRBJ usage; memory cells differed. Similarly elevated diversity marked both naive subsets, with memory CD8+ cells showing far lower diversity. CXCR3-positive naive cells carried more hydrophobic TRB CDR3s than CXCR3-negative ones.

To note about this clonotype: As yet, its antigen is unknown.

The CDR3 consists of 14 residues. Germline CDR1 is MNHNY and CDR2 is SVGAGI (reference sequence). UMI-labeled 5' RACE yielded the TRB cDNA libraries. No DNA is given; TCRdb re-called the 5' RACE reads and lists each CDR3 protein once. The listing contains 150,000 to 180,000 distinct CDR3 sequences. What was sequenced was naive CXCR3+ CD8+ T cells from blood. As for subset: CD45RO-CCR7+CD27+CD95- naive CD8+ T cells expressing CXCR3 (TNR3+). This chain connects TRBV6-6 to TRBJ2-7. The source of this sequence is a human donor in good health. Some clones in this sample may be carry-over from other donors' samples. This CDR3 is CASSYSGSIYEQYF.